The clone carrying this T cell receptor beta chain was found many times. Its antigen remains unknown. Trimming shortened V by 0 bases and J by 4 bases, and 7 bases separated the two germline ends. The V gene's germline CDR1 is LGHDT and CDR2 YNNKEL (reference sequence). The length of the CDR3 is 13 residues. Construction of the TCRbeta library involved unique molecular identifiers. Using its own MiXCR run on the PCR reads, TCRdb lists one record per CDR3 protein. Of over 45,000 distinct CDR3 sequences listed, 5.5% to 7.5% are singletons. These data come from a study of T-cell reconstitution after alpha-beta-depleted transplantation in children. General study points: T-cell counts and diversity at one year post-transplant came mainly from newly produced T cells. Expanded graft clones, several hundred of them, were reportedly the source of alpha-beta T cells about two months after transplant.

The sequencing used PBMCs, mostly from graft donor cells, collected 60 days after TCRalphabeta/CD19-depleted stem cell transplant. The sequence was collected from a female patient aged 2-9 years who had a stem cell transplant for aplastic anemia, so the T cells may come from the graft donor. The chain links TRBV3-1 to TRBJ2-7; D unclear. CDR3 residues: CASSQDRFYEQYF. Here the CDR3 DNA reads TGTGCCAGCAGCCAAGACAGGTTTTACGAGCAGTACTTC.